This T cell receptor beta chain was recorded in a study of response to subunit inactivated influenza vaccine. TCRdb itself ran the RT-PCR reads through MiXCR, one entry per CDR3 protein. The profile shows around 850,000 distinct CDR3 sequences, approximately 17% of them singletons. The TCR sequence derives from a man over 45 who received an inactivated influenza vaccine. The material sequenced was PBMCs from blood, taken less than 6 days after vaccination.

CDR3 in amino acids: CASSQDPLSNYGYTF. The CDR3 nucleotides read TGCGCCAGCAGCCAAGATCCCCTCTCTAACTATGGCTACACCTTC. The chain combines TRBV4-3 with TRBJ1-2; unclear D gene. The germline V and J ends were trimmed by 0 bases and 0 bases, with 8 bases remaining between them. The CDR3 totals 15 residues. CDR1 and CDR2 (germline): LGHNA, YSLEER.